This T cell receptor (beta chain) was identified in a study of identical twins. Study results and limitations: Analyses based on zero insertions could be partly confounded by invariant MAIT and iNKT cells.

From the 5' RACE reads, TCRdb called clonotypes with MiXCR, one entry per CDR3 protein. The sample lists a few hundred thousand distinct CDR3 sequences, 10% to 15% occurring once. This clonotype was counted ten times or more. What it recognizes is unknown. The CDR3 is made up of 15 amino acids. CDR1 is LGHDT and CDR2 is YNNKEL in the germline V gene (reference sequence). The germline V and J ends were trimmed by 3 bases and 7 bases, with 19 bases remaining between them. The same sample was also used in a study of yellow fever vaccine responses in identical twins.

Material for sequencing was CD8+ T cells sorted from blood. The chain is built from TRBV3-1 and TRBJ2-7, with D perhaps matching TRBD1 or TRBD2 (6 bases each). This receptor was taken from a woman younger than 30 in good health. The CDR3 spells CASSQRDINTGEQYF. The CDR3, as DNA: TGTGCCAGCAGCCAGCGGGACATTAACACAGGGGAGCAGTACTTC.